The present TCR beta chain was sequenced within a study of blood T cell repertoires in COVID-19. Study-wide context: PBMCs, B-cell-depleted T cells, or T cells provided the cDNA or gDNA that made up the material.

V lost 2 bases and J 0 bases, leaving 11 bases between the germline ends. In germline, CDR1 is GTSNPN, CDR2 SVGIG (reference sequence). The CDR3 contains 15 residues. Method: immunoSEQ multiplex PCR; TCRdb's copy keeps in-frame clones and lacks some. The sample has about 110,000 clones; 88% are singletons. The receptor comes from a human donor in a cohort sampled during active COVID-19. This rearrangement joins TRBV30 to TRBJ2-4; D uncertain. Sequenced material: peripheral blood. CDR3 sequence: CAWSFGLLAKNIQYF. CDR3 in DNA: TGTGCCTGGAGTTTCGGGTTGCTAGCCAAAAACATTCAGTACTTC. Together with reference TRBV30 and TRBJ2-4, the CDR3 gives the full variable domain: SQTIHQWPATLVQPVGSPLSLECTVEGTSNPNLYWYRQAAGRGLQLLFYSVGIGQISSEVPQNLSASRPQDRQFILSSKKLLLSDSGFYLCAWSFGLLAKNIQYFGAGTRLSVL.